A single count supports the clone carrying this T cell receptor (beta chain). Its target is not known. This record comes from a study of CD8+ T cells in alopecia areata. Study details: In an open-label trial, patients got 5 to 10 mg tofacitinib twice daily. General observations from the study: Scalp lesions, especially in alopecia totalis/universalis, had higher clonality than normal scalp.

RNA was isolated and reverse transcribed to cDNA, the sequencing template. Clones were sequenced by immunoSEQ multiplex PCR, and TCRdb holds only the in-frame ones, with some missing. The sample records 150,000 or so clones, 80% to 90% being singletons. The receptor was isolated from a human donor with alopecia areata. The sequences come from CD8+ T cells sorted from blood, collected at week 0.

Here the CDR3 DNA reads TGTGCCAGTAGTGAACGGACAGGGAACTATGGCTACACCTTC. It translates to CASSERTGNYGYTF. The chain recombines TRBV19 with TRBJ1-2; 8 nucleotides agree with TRBD1. Germline assignment: CDR1 LNHDA and CDR2 SQIVND (reference sequence). V shed 5 bases and J 2 bases; nucleotides not matched to a gene: 4. This CDR3 region has 14 residues.